This TCR beta chain was captured in a study of blood T cell repertoires in COVID-19. About the research overall: Samples representing acute and convalescent COVID-19 were sourced from the United States, Italy and Spain. Sources were T cells, B-cell-depleted T cells, or PBMCs; the material itself was cDNA or gDNA.

As originally analysed: Amplification with reference gene primers provided the estimates of nucleated cell counts. The method was immunoSEQ multiplex PCR; TCRdb's version includes in-frame clones alone and lacks a portion of them. D and trimming come from the DNA, and the V and J calls and clone size come from that table. The table records just over 70,000 clones, around 91% of them present only once. From germline, CDR1 is MDHEN and CDR2 SYDVKM. This CDR3 is 16 amino acids long. V was clipped by 7 bases and J by 10 bases, with 25 bases between them. The sequencing sample was made of peripheral blood. This chain uses TRBV28 with TRBJ1-4; perhaps TRBD1 as D (5 bases). This TCR came from a human donor in a cohort sampled during active COVID-19. The CDR3 DNA reads as TGTGCCAGCATCCCTGGCAAGGGCCGGGACTGGGGAAAACTGTTTTTT. Protein sequence: CASIPGKGRDWGKLFF.